These 29 T cell receptor beta chains were all obtained from the same sample, sequenced in a study of regulatory T cells in long-lasting Graves disease. CDR3-region Arm-PCR and iRepertoire HTBI primers produced the TCR beta libraries. MiXCR, applied by TCRdb to the multiplex PCR reads, yields one record per CDR3 protein. The sample lists hundreds of thousands of distinct CDR3 sequences; roughly 12% were seen once. The time point denotes: newly diagnosed GD, antithyroid drugs for less than 3 months. PBMCs provided the RNA from which the TCR library was made. The sample was also linked to a second study, of T cells in Graves' hyperthyroidism and ophthalmopathy.

Sequences were derived from peripheral blood mononuclear cells (PBMCs), sampled at new diagnosis, from a patient treated with antithyroid drugs. The receptors shown here come from a young man with Graves disease.

This clonotype was counted at least ten times. This chain joins TRBV12-3 or TRBV12-4 and TRBJ1-1; D is undetermined. V lost 2 bases and J 0 bases, leaving 7 bases between the germline ends. CDR3 length equals 14 residues. CDR3: CASSLRRMNTEAFF. In nucleotides, the CDR3 is TGTGCCAGCAGTTTAAGACGGATGAACACTGAAGCTTTCTTT.

V and J are TRBV5-1 and TRBJ2-1; 7 bases map to TRBD2. The CDR3 extends over 12 amino acids. Germline values: CDR1 SGHRS, CDR2 YFSETQ. V lost 7 bases, J lost 9 bases, and 7 bases stayed unmatched. The CDR3 DNA sequence: TGCGCCAGCCGGACTAGTATAGGTGAGCAGTTCTTC. Its translation is CASRTSIGEQFF.

In its sample, this clonotype was seen many times. The gene calls are TRBV10-3 and TRBJ2-1; 10 positions agree with TRBD1. The V gene's germline CDR1 is ENHRY and CDR2 SYGVKD. After removal of 4 bases from V and 5 bases from J, the junction contained 5 bases not matched to a gene. This CDR3 is built from 15 residues. The CDR3 DNA is TGTGCCATCAGTGGGGGACAGGGGACCAACAATGAGCAGTTCTTC. It is translated as CAISGGQGTNNEQFF.

This clonotype was seen at least ten times. The chain employs TRBV6-1 and TRBJ1-4; D gene uncertain. CDR3 size: 12 residues. V dropped 8 bases and J dropped 8 bases, with 12 bases sitting between them. Germline V gives CDR1 MNHNS, CDR2 SASEGT. The CDR3, as DNA: TGTGCCAGCGCTGAGGGAGGCGAAAAACTGTTTTTT. Its translation is CASAEGGEKLFF.

Ten or more counts support this clonotype. The chain couples TRBV18 to TRBJ1-5, with D unresolved. Trimming shortened V by 3 bases and J by 4 bases, and 4 bases separated the two germline ends. The CDR3 runs 12 residues. Germline V gives CDR1 KGHSH, CDR2 LQKENI. CDR3: CASSPINQPQHF. The CDR3 DNA sequence: TGTGCCAGCTCACCGATAAATCAGCCCCAGCATTTT.

A few counts support this clonotype. The rearrangement links TRBV6-4 to TRBJ2-2; 10 bases fit TRBD2. The junction had 6 bases not matched to a gene; V was cut back by 5 bases and J by 3 bases. The CDR3 loop spans 16 amino acids. Germline V gene sequence: CDR1 MRHNA, CDR2 SNTAGT. The CDR3 bases are TGTGCCAGCAGTCCTCTAGCGGGAGACGACACCGGGGAGCTGTTTTTT. Translating it yields CASSPLAGDDTGELFF.

This clonotype was picked up many times. The chain is built from TRBV19 and TRBJ1-2; D gene uncertain. CDR1 is LNHDA and CDR2 is SQIVND in the germline V gene (reference sequence). The CDR3 is made up of 14 amino acids. The V end was cut by 7 bases, the J end by 3 bases, with 15 bases between. The CDR3 sequence: CASKEADWDYGYTF. The CDR3 DNA follows: TGTGCCAGTAAAGAGGCGGATTGGGACTATGGCTACACCTTC. Using reference TRBV19 and TRBJ1-2 for the parts outside the CDR3, the full variable domain is DGGITQSPKYLFRKEGQNVTLSCEQNLNHDAMYWYRQDPGQGLRLIYYSQIVNDFQKGDIAEGYSVSREKKESFPLTVTSAQKNPTAFYLCASKEADWDYGYTFGSGTRLTVV.

CDR3 amino acids: CSARARLAGGAGELFF. The CDR3 DNA reads TGCAGTGCTAGAGCTCGATTAGCGGGAGGGGCCGGGGAGCTGTTTTTT. The rearrangement links TRBV20-1 to TRBJ2-2; the match to TRBD2 covers 11 bases. The trim removed 1 base at V and 6 bases at J, leaving 7 bases unmatched. CDR3 length equals 16 residues. Per germline, CDR1 DFQATT and CDR2 SNEGSKA (reference sequence).

This rearrangement joins TRBV19 to TRBJ2-1, with D maybe TRBD2 (6 bases). V was clipped by 6 bases and J by 7 bases, with 10 bases between them. This CDR3 comprises 12 residues. Germline CDR1 LNHDA, CDR2 SQIVND (reference sequence). The chain's CDR3 is CASSGSLNEQFF. In DNA, the CDR3 is TGTGCCAGTAGCGGGAGTTTAAATGAGCAGTTCTTC.

CDR3 amino acids: CASSHSRTGRNTEAFF. The DNA for the CDR3 is TGTGCCAGCAGCCACTCTCGGACAGGGAGGAACACTGAAGCTTTCTTT. The chain couples TRBV14 to TRBJ1-1; 8 bases are a match to TRBD1. The length of the CDR3 is 16 residues. CDR1 and CDR2 from the germline V gene are SGHDN and FVKESK. V gave up 3 bases and J gave up 1 base; unmatched junction bases: 7.

This sequence joins TRBV10-3 and TRBJ2-7; 10 bases are shared with TRBD1. Trimming took 4 bases from V and 6 from J; bases not matched to a gene: 21. CDR3 size: 19 residues. Germline values: CDR1 ENHRY, CDR2 SYGVKD. In DNA, the CDR3 is TGTGCCATCAGTGCGCTCCCCAGTTCTCTCCGGGACAGGGGAAGCGAGCAGTACTTC. Protein sequence: CAISALPSSLRDRGSEQYF.

Notes on this clonotype: Given a much more abundant clone one base away, this may be a read error. The chain combines TRBV12-3 or TRBV12-4 with TRBJ1-4, with D tentatively TRBD1 (6 bases). V lost 3 bases and J lost 5, with 16 bases in between. The CDR3 has 16 amino acids. This CDR3 is CASSLGTGLANEKLFF. Here the CDR3 DNA reads TGTGCCAGCAGTTTGGGCACAGGGTTGGCGAATGAAAAACTGTTTTTT.

J is TRBJ1-5 and V is TRBV6-2 or TRBV6-3; TRBD1 might be the D (6 bases). Per the germline V gene, CDR1 is MNHEY and CDR2 is SVGEGT. CDR3 length: 14 residues. Trimming cost V 8 bases and J 7 bases, with 18 bases left between them. The CDR3 DNA follows: TGTGCCAGCTCCCGGGAGGGGGGGGGACAGCCCCAGCATTTT. This sequence encodes CASSREGGGQPQHF.

The chain links TRBV18 to TRBJ1-1; unclear D gene. The CDR3 contains 14 residues. Germline loops: CDR1 KGHSH, CDR2 LQKENI. Trimming took 4 bases from V and 0 from J, leaving 9 bases between them. CDR3 coding DNA: TGTGCCAGCTCACTTTGGACCCTGAACACTGAAGCTTTCTTT. This translates into CASSLWTLNTEAFF.

About this clonotype itself: Without the conserved terminal phenylalanine or tryptophan, this CDR3 likely stems from a read error. The chain recombines TRBV14 with TRBJ2-7, with D possibly being TRBD2 (5 bases). The V end was cut by 0 bases, the J end by 9 bases, with 18 bases between. This CDR3 has 15 amino acids. Germline lookup yields CDR1 SGHDN and CDR2 FVKESK. For the CDR3, the DNA is TGTGCCAGCAGCCAAGACCAGCGGCAACGTCTGGGGCAGTACCTC. Encoded protein: CASSQDQRQRLGQYL.

The J gene is TRBJ1-1, the V gene TRBV20-1, with unresolved D. With 5 bases removed from V and 1 base from J, the gap between germline ends came to 11 bases. The CDR3 contains 13 residues. CDR1 is DFQATT, CDR2 SNEGSKA, per germline (reference sequence). CDR3: CSAALERNTEAFF. The CDR3 DNA follows: TGCAGTGCTGCCCTAGAGCGGAACACTGAAGCTTTCTTT.

This clonotype was found many times. DNA for the CDR3: TGTGCCACAACCCCCGGGACACCGAACACTGAAGCTTTCTTT. Protein product: CATTPGTPNTEAFF. This rearrangement joins TRBV10-3 to TRBJ1-1; possibly TRBD1 for D (6 bases). The CDR3 contains 14 residues. V lost 10 bases to trimming and J lost 1 base, with 16 bases between them. Germline V lookup: CDR1 ENHRY, CDR2 SYGVKD.

This clonotype was detected many times. V usage is TRBV29-1 and J usage is TRBJ2-1, with unresolved D. CDR3 length: 12 residues. V gave up 6 bases and J gave up 8 bases, with 14 bases separating them. The germline CDR1 and CDR2 sequences are SQVTM and ANQGSEA. The CDR3, as DNA: TGCAGCGTGGATACTATTGGGCATGAGCAGTTCTTC. Protein sequence: CSVDTIGHEQFF.

This clonotype was seen ten or more times. The chain recombines TRBV6-1 with TRBJ2-2; 8 nucleotides line up with TRBD1. The CDR3 has 13 amino acids. CDR1 and CDR2 (germline): MNHNS, SASEGT. The trim removed 10 bases at V and 7 bases at J, leaving 8 bases unmatched. CDR3 loop: CATPDREVGELFF. CDR3 coding DNA: TGTGCCACCCCGGACAGGGAGGTCGGGGAGCTGTTTTTT.

In this sample, this clonotype turned up many times. The V gene is TRBV29-1, the J gene TRBJ2-7, with 8 positions matching TRBD2. The germline V gene encodes CDR1 SQVTM and CDR2 ANQGSEA. The CDR3 contains 18 residues. V shed 4 bases, J shed 1 base, and the junction held 18 bases outside the gene matches. CDR3 nucleotides: TGCAGCGTTGGAGGGGGACGTAGCGGGGCAGCGGGATCCTACGAGCAGTACTTC. Translating gives CSVGGGRSGAAGSYEQYF.

This clonotype occurred many times. This chain joins TRBV11-2 and TRBJ2-7; 8 bases fit TRBD2. Germline CDR1 and CDR2: SGHAT and FQNNGV. The V gene end was trimmed by 2 bases and the J gene end by 5 bases; junction bases not matched to a gene: 14. The CDR3 loop spans 17 amino acids. CDR3 in amino acids: CASSLHSEGGRKNEQYF. The CDR3 DNA is TGTGCCAGCAGCTTACACTCGGAGGGCGGGAGGAAAAACGAGCAGTACTTC.

At least ten counts were recorded for this clonotype. The chain uses TRBV9 and TRBJ1-4; D gene ambiguous. Germline assignment: CDR1 SGDLS and CDR2 YYNGEE. V shed 3 bases and J shed 0 bases, with 6 bases lying between them. The CDR3 contains 14 residues. CDR3 residues: CASSEDATNEKLFF. CDR3 sequence (DNA): TGTGCCAGCAGCGAGGATGCAACTAATGAAAAACTGTTTTTT.

The V and J genes are TRBV18 and TRBJ2-7, with a possible D match to TRBD1 (5 bases). The CDR3 runs to 15 residues. Looked up from germline, CDR1 is KGHSH and CDR2 is LQKENI. V was trimmed by 5 bases and J by 2 bases, leaving 16 bases between them. The CDR3 nucleotides read TGTGCCAGCTCATCTAAAGGGGTCGGACCCTACGAGCAGTACTTC. It translates to CASSSKGVGPYEQYF. The variable domain in full, completed from reference TRBV18 and TRBJ2-7, reads NAGVMQNPRHLVRRRGQEARLRCSPMKGHSHVYWYRQLPEEGLKFMVYLQKENIIDESGMPKERFSAEFPKEGPSILRIQQVVRGDSAAYFCASSSKGVGPYEQYFGPGTRLTVT.

This clonotype was recorded at least ten times. The chain's CDR3 is CSASSVAGPGNTIYF. As DNA, the CDR3 is TGCAGTGCTAGTTCGGTGGCAGGCCCGGGAAACACCATATATTTT. The genes are TRBV20-1 and TRBJ1-3; D remains ambiguous. V was clipped by 3 bases and J by 4 bases, with 16 bases between them. The germline gives CDR1 DFQATT, CDR2 SNEGSKA (reference sequence). This CDR3 spans 15 amino acids.

Ten or more counts support this clonotype. This rearrangement joins TRBV6-5 to TRBJ2-7; either TRBD1 or TRBD2 may supply D (6 bases each). V lost 0 bases and J 3 bases, leaving 12 bases between the germline ends. CDR3 length: 15 amino acids. Germline V lookup: CDR1 MNHEY, CDR2 SVGAGI. CDR3 nucleotide sequence: TGTGCCAGCAGTTACTCGTACGGGGGCCGCTACGAGCAGTACTTC. Amino acid sequence: CASSYSYGGRYEQYF.

Concerning this clonotype itself: This CDR3 is missing its conserved last phenylalanine or tryptophan, likely due to a read error. No DNA is shown, since the ends of the CDR3 on it are uncertain; the CDR3 is the one TCRdb lists. The chain has TRBV12-3 or TRBV12-4 and TRBJ2-3; the DNA was not compared with TRBD1, the D call given in the table. The CDR3 sequence runs 11 residues, both termini included. CDR3 amino acids: CASSLRGEQYY.

This clonotype was counted at least ten times. V is TRBV7-3 and J is TRBJ2-2; 10 bases are shared with TRBD1. The trim removed 5 bases at V and 3 bases at J, leaving 9 bases unmatched. Germline values: CDR1 SGHTA, CDR2 FQGTGA. CDR3 length: 17 residues. The CDR3 is CASSPGQGRKYTGELFF. DNA for the CDR3: TGTGCCAGCAGCCCGGGACAGGGGCGAAAGTACACCGGGGAGCTGTTTTTT.

This clonotype has at least ten counts. V usage is TRBV24-1 and J usage is TRBJ2-2, with 12 bases identical to TRBD2. Germline assignment: CDR1 KGHDR and CDR2 SFDVKD. V lost 2 bases, J lost 7 bases, and 4 bases stayed unmatched. This CDR3 spans 16 amino acids. The CDR3 bases are TGTGCCACCAGTGATTCTAGCGGGAGGGTCGTCGGGGAGCTGTTTTTT. This gives the protein CATSDSSGRVVGELFF.

About this clonotype: This could be a read error, since a much larger clone is one nucleotide away. The genes are TRBV27 and TRBJ2-5, with TRBD1 matching 7 bases. With 2 bases clipped from V and 7 bases from J, the junction kept 10 bases outside the gene matches. This CDR3 has 15 residues. CDR1 is MNHEY and CDR2 is SMNVEV in the germline V gene (reference sequence). The CDR3 spells CASSLDREMPGTQYF. The CDR3 DNA reads TGTGCCAGCAGTTTAGACAGGGAGATGCCTGGGACCCAGTACTTC.